These 27 T cell receptor beta chains came from one sample sequenced in a study of blood T cell repertoires in COVID-19. The repertoire was sequenced with immunoSEQ multiplex PCR; TCRdb's copy has only in-frame clones and lacks some. The sample lists 150,000 to 200,000 clones; 80% to 90% were seen once. Sequencing was done on a sample of peripheral blood. The receptors were sampled from a human donor with active or convalescent COVID-19. The donor label of this sample is uncertain.

J is TRBJ2-4 and V is TRBV7-3; 8 bases map to TRBD2. CDR1 and CDR2 (germline): SGHTA, FQGTGA. CDR3 length: 15 amino acids. Trimming at V came to 5 bases and at J to 6 bases, leaving 9 bases not matched to a gene. The CDR3 is CASSEPGGPTNIQYF. Here the CDR3 DNA reads TGTGCCAGCAGCGAACCGGGGGGGCCGACAAACATTCAGTACTTC. Full variable domain (outside the CDR3, taken from reference TRBV7-3 and TRBJ2-4): GAGVSQTPSNKVTEKGKYVELRCDPISGHTALYWYRQSLGQGPEFLIYFQGTGAADDSGLPNDRFFAVRPEGSVSTLKIQRTERGDSAVYLCASSEPGGPTNIQYFGAGTRLSVL.

Comment on this clone: The sample carries other DNA sequences with the same CDR3. This rearrangement joins TRBV18 to TRBJ1-2; D is unresolved. Trimming left V 2 bases short and J 4 bases short, with 8 bases between. This CDR3 spans 13 amino acids. The germline V gene has CDR1 KGHSH and CDR2 LQKENI. Written as DNA, the CDR3 is TGTGCCAGCTCACCAGAGGGAGCCTATGGCTACACCTTC. Protein product: CASSPEGAYGYTF.

The rearrangement uses TRBV7-2 and TRBJ2-7; 10 positions match TRBD2. The length of the CDR3 is 18 residues. V gave up 2 bases and J gave up 0 bases; unmatched junction bases: 10. CDR1 and CDR2 (germline): SGHTA, FQGNSA. The CDR3 nucleotides read TGTGCCAGCAGCTTACTAGCGGGGGCCATGACGAGCTCCTACGAGCAGTACTTC. It translates to CASSLLAGAMTSSYEQYF.

This clone came up once. CDR3 in amino acids: CASSPPAGVYNEQFF. Written as DNA, the CDR3 is TGTGCCAGCAGCCCACCAGCGGGGGTTTACAATGAGCAGTTCTTC. V and J are TRBV5-4 and TRBJ2-1, with TRBD2 matching 8 bases. Germline V gives CDR1 SGHNT, CDR2 YYREEE (reference sequence). This CDR3 region has 15 residues. Losses at the gene ends were 4 bases for V and 4 bases for J; bases not matched to a gene: 7.

The chain links TRBV7-2 to TRBJ2-7, with a tentative D call TRBD2 (5 bases). Trimming stripped 5 bases from V and 9 bases from J, with 14 bases between. Germline values: CDR1 SGHTA, CDR2 FQGNSA. This CDR3 is 12 amino acids long. CDR3 protein: CASSAPLEGQYF. As DNA, the CDR3 is TGTGCCAGCAGCGCGCCCCTCGAGGGGCAGTACTTC.

The chain joins TRBV28 to TRBJ2-1; 11 bases are a match to TRBD2. V lost 6 bases, J lost 5 bases, and 6 bases stayed unmatched. CDR3 length: 15 amino acids. Germline V lookup: CDR1 MDHEN, CDR2 SYDVKM. The DNA for the CDR3 is TGTGCCAGCAGGTTTAGCGGGGGGGCGGACAATGAGCAGTTCTTC. Its protein is CASRFSGGADNEQFF. Looking up the rest from reference TRBV28 and TRBJ2-1 gives the full variable domain: DVKVTQSSRYLVKRTGEKVFLECVQDMDHENMFWYRQDPGLGLRLIYFSYDVKMKEKGDIPEGYSVSREKKERFSLILESASTNQTSMYLCASRFSGGADNEQFFGPGTRLTVL.

This clone was detected only a few times. V usage is TRBV7-9 and J usage is TRBJ2-7; possibly TRBD1 for D (6 bases). V lost 5 bases to trimming and J lost 4 bases, with 18 bases between them. The germline gives CDR1 SEHNR, CDR2 FQNEAQ (reference sequence). The CDR3 is 15 amino acids. The CDR3 protein is CASSRREGGVYEQYF. The DNA of the CDR3 is TGTGCCAGCAGCCGAAGAGAAGGGGGAGTGTACGAGCAGTACTTC. The complete variable domain, with remaining parts taken from reference TRBV7-9 and TRBJ2-7, reads DTGVSQNPRHKITKRGQNVTFRCDPISEHNRLYWYRQTLGQGPEFLTYFQNEAQLEKSRLLSDRFSAERPKGSFSTLEIQRTEQGDSAMYLCASSRREGGVYEQYFGPGTRLTVT.

The chain has TRBV13 and TRBJ1-6; TRBD1 matches at 8 bases. Germline CDR1 is PRHDT and CDR2 is FYEKMQ (reference sequence). V gave up 5 bases and J gave up 8 bases; unmatched junction bases: 8. The CDR3 is 15 residues long. The CDR3 region has the DNA TGTGCCAGCAGCAGCAGAACAGGGGGATATTCACCCCTCCACTTT. It encodes CASSSRTGGYSPLHF.

The chain uses TRBV11-3 and TRBJ2-3; D ambiguous. CDR1 and CDR2 (germline): SGHNT, YENEEA. The CDR3 is 14 residues long. Trimming pared 7 bases from V and 4 bases from J, leaving 15 bases between. The DNA for the CDR3 is TGTGCCAGCACCCCTGAGGAGAAGGCAGATACGCAGTATTTT. Its translation is CASTPEEKADTQYF. Using reference TRBV11-3 and TRBJ2-3 for the parts outside the CDR3, the full variable domain is EAGVVQSPRYKIIEKKQPVAFWCNPISGHNTLYWYLQNLGQGPELLIRYENEEAVDDSQLPKDRFSAERLKGVDSTLKIQPAELGDSAVYLCASTPEEKADTQYFGPGTRLTVL.

This chain connects TRBV27 to TRBJ2-3, with TRBD2 matching over 14 bases. V gave up 7 bases and J gave up 8 bases; unmatched junction bases: 5. The length of the CDR3 is 14 residues. Germline V CDR1 and CDR2: MNHEY, SMNVEV (reference sequence). CDR3 amino acids: CASTGTSGSGTQYF. DNA of the CDR3: TGTGCCAGCACAGGGACTAGCGGGAGTGGTACGCAGTATTTT.

The CDR3 coding sequence is TGTGCCAGCCGAAAGGGGCAGGGCAACAACTATGGCTACACCTTC. This encodes CASRKGQGNNYGYTF. The gene calls are TRBV2 and TRBJ1-2, with D perhaps matching TRBD1 (5 bases). With 8 bases removed from V and 2 bases from J, the gap between germline ends came to 18 bases. The V gene's germline CDR1 is SNHLY and CDR2 FYNNEI. The CDR3 has 15 residues. Combining the CDR3 with reference TRBV2 and TRBJ1-2 gives the whole variable domain EPEVTQTPSHQVTQMGQEVILRCVPISNHLYFYWYRQILGQKVEFLVSFYNNEISEKSEIFDDQFSVERPDGSNFTLKIRSTKLEDSAMYFCASRKGQGNNYGYTFGSGTRLTVV.

The chain employs TRBV7-6 and TRBJ2-5, with D possibly being TRBD1 (7 bases). Trimming shortened V by 0 bases and J by 2 bases, and 10 bases separated the two germline ends. Germline CDR1 is SGHVS and CDR2 is FNYEAQ. This CDR3 contains 15 residues. In nucleotides, the CDR3 is TGTGCCAGCAGCTTAGCGGGGGGACAGCAAGAGACCCAGTACTTC. Translation gives CASSLAGGQQETQYF.

The V and J genes are TRBV7-2 and TRBJ1-6; 8 nucleotides match TRBD1. The length of the CDR3 is 15 residues. Trimming at V came to 5 bases and at J to 0 bases, leaving 0 bases not matched to a gene. Per the germline V gene, CDR1 is SGHTA and CDR2 is FQGNSA. Here the CDR3 DNA reads TGTGCCAGCAGCACAGGGGGCTCCTATAATTCACCCCTCCACTTT. Protein sequence: CASSTGGSYNSPLHF. Based on the CDR3 plus reference TRBV7-2 and TRBJ1-6, the full variable domain is GAGVSQSPSNKVTEKGKDVELRCDPISGHTALYWYRQSLGQGLEFLIYFQGNSAPDKSGLPSDRFSAERTGGSVSTLTIQRTQQEDSAVYLCASSTGGSYNSPLHFGNGTRLTVT.

The sample holds one count of this clone. J is TRBJ2-3 and V is TRBV7-3; TRBD1 is a possible D gene (6 bases). Trimming stripped 5 bases from V and 0 bases from J, with 12 bases between. The germline CDR1 and CDR2 sequences are SGHTA and FQGTGA. The CDR3 length is 15 residues. This CDR3 reads CASSPLGQSTDTQYF. CDR3 sequence (DNA): TGTGCCAGCAGCCCCCTCGGACAGAGCACAGATACGCAGTATTTT.

The CDR3 region is CASSQMTGTSSPLHF. CDR3 DNA sequence: TGTGCCAGCAGCCAAATGACGGGAACTTCTTCACCCCTCCACTTT. The V call is TRBV3-1 (or the pseudogene TRBV3-2), the J call TRBJ1-6; D unresolved. The CDR3 is 15 amino acids. Looked up from germline, CDR1 is LGHDT and CDR2 is YNNKEL (reference sequence). V lost 2 bases to trimming and J lost 9 bases, with 14 bases between them.

This clone was recorded only once. The rearrangement uses TRBV11-2 and TRBJ2-5; 14 bases match TRBD2. The CDR3 spans 17 residues. V was pared by 4 bases and J by 8 bases, with 12 bases of the junction left unmatched. Germline values: CDR1 SGHAT, CDR2 FQNNGV. The CDR3 sequence: CASSSGTSGRRPGTQYF. CDR3 bases: TGTGCCAGCAGCTCCGGGACTAGCGGGAGACGCCCAGGCACCCAGTACTTC.

The chain recombines TRBV5-4 with TRBJ2-1, with 14 bases identical to TRBD2. V lost 4 bases, J lost 5 bases, and 2 bases stayed unmatched. This CDR3 comprises 15 residues. Looked up from germline, CDR1 is SGHNT and CDR2 is YYREEE (reference sequence). CDR3: CASSQGLAGDNEQFF. DNA of the CDR3: TGTGCCAGCAGCCAGGGACTAGCGGGAGACAATGAGCAGTTCTTC.

This chain joins TRBV5-1 and TRBJ2-7; 9 nucleotides line up with TRBD1. The CDR3 consists of 16 residues. The V gene's germline CDR1 is SGHRS and CDR2 YFSETQ. J lost 3 bases, V lost 4 bases, and 11 bases had no gene match. The CDR3 nucleotides read TGCGCCAGCAGCCTAGACTCCGGGACAGGGCTCTACGAGCAGTACTTC. Translation gives CASSLDSGTGLYEQYF.

Remarks on this clone: The junction does not match germline at one end; this may be a read error. V gene TRBV6-1 combines with J gene TRBJ2-1, with TRBD1 matching over 7 bases. Germline CDR1 is MNHNS and CDR2 is SASEGT. The length of the CDR3 is 16 residues. Here the CDR3 DNA reads TGTGCCAGCCGTGAGGGACAGTATAGCTCCTACAATGAGCAGTTCTTC. It encodes CASREGQYSSYNEQFF.

In its sample, this clone was seen a few times. The rearrangement links TRBV4-3 to TRBJ1-2, with 9 bases lining up with TRBD1. The CDR3 has 14 residues. The ends lost 3 bases at V and 8 bases at J; junction bases unmatched: 7. The V gene's germline CDR1 is LGHNA and CDR2 YSLEER. The CDR3: CASSQNNRGQGYTF. The CDR3 bases are TGCGCCAGCAGCCAGAACAACAGGGGGCAAGGCTACACCTTC.

This chain links TRBV9 with TRBJ1-1; possibly TRBD1 for D (5 bases). The CDR3 sequence is 14 residues long. Deletions cut 3 bases from V and 4 bases from J, with 13 bases between. From germline, CDR1 is SGDLS and CDR2 YYNGEE. The CDR3 DNA reads as TGTGCCAGCAGCGCCCAAGGGGCGAGCACTGAAGCTTTCTTT. Its protein product is CASSAQGASTEAFF.

This chain links TRBV24-1 with TRBJ2-2; TRBD2 agrees at 7 bases. Germline CDR1 and CDR2: KGHDR and SFDVKD. V lost 9 bases and J lost 4; bases outside the gene matches: 19. The CDR3 covers 18 residues. For the CDR3, the DNA is TGTGCCACCTCCCCAGGCCTCGGAAAGACGGGGGGCACCGGGGAGCTGTTTTTT. This codes for CATSPGLGKTGGTGELFF.

The chain links TRBV27 to TRBJ1-1; TRBD1 might be the D (5 bases). The CDR3 runs 18 residues. V lost 0 bases and J 6 bases, leaving 23 bases between the germline ends. Germline V gene lookup returns CDR1 MNHEY and CDR2 SMNVEV (reference sequence). This chain's CDR3 is CASSLSVNGDRKSAEAFF. CDR3 bases: TGTGCCAGCAGTTTATCGGTCAATGGTGACAGAAAATCCGCTGAAGCTTTCTTT.

The genes are TRBV9 and TRBJ2-3; 7 bases are a match to TRBD1. Germline V lookup: CDR1 SGDLS, CDR2 YYNGEE. This CDR3 comprises 15 residues. Germline trimming cut 1 base from V and 1 base from J; bases unmatched to any gene: 3. CDR3 amino acids: CASSVQGGGTDTQYF. The CDR3 DNA follows: TGTGCCAGCAGCGTACAAGGGGGCGGCACAGATACGCAGTATTTT.

Details on this clone: Other DNA sequences in the sample encode the same CDR3. The V call is TRBV5-4, the J call TRBJ2-5; 8 bases map to TRBD1. Germline-derived CDR1 and CDR2 are SGHNT and YYREEE (reference sequence). Unmatched junction bases numbered 4, after V lost 4 bases and J lost 2 bases. The CDR3 totals 14 residues. The DNA of the CDR3 is TGTGCCAGCAGCAGCGGACAGGGACAAGAGACCCAGTACTTC. Amino acid sequence: CASSSGQGQETQYF.

CDR3 region: CASRRWGTDTQYF. In DNA form, the CDR3 reads TGTGCCAGCAGGAGGTGGGGCACAGATACGCAGTATTTT. This chain uses TRBV11-2 with TRBJ2-3; D unresolved. This CDR3 is built from 13 residues. Germline CDR1 reads SGHAT; CDR2 reads FQNNGV. V lost 6 bases and J lost 1, with 8 bases in between.

The chain recombines TRBV29-1 with TRBJ1-4; 8 bases map to TRBD1. Germline V gene sequence: CDR1 SQVTM, CDR2 ANQGSEA. V was clipped by 5 bases and J by 12 bases; unmatched bases: 8. The CDR3 covers 12 residues. CDR3: CSVLTGAEELFF. CDR3 coding DNA: TGCAGCGTTCTGACAGGGGCGGAGGAACTGTTTTTT.